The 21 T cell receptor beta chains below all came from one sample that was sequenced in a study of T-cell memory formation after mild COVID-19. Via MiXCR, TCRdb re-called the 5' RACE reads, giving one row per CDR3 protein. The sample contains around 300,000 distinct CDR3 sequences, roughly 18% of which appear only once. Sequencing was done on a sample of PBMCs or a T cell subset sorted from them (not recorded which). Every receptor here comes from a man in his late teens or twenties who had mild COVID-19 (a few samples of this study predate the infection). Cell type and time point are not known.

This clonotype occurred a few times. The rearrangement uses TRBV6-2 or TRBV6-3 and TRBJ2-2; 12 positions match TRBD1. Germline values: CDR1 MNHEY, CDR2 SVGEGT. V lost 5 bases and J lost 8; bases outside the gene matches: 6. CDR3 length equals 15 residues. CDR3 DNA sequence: TGTGCCAGCAGTGATGGGACAGGGGGCTCTGGGGAGCTGTTTTTT. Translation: CASSDGTGGSGELFF.

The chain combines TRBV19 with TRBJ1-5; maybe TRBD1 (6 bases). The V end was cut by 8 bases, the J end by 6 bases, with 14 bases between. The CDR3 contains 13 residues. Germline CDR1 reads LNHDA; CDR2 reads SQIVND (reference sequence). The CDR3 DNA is TGTGCCAGTGCCCAACAGGGAGGTCAGCCCCAGCATTTT. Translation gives CASAQQGGQPQHF.

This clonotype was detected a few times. DNA for the CDR3: TGTGCCAGCCGACAGACTTATCAGCCCCAGCATTTT. Translating gives CASRQTYQPQHF. The V call is TRBV7-2, the J call TRBJ1-5; a possible D gene is TRBD1 (5 bases). The V gene's germline CDR1 is SGHTA and CDR2 FQGNSA. The CDR3 is made up of 12 amino acids. The V end lost 8 bases, the J end lost 5 bases, and 10 bases lay between the germline ends.

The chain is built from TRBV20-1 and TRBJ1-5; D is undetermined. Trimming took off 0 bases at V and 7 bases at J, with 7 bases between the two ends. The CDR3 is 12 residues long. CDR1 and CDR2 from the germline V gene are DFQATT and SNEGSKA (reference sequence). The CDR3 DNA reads TGCAGTGCTAGAGAGGGGTTACAGCCCCAGCATTTT. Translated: CSAREGLQPQHF.

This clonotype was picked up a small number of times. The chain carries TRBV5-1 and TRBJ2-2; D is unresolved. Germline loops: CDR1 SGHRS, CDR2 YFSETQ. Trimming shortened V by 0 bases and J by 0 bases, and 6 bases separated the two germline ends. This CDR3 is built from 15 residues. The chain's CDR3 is CASSLVGSNTGELFF. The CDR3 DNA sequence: TGCGCCAGCAGCTTGGTTGGGTCGAACACCGGGGAGCTGTTTTTT.

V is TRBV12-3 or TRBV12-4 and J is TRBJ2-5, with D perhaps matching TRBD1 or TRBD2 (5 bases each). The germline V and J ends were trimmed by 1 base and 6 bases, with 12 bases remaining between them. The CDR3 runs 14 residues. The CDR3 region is CASSLDHPGQTQYF. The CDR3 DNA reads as TGTGCCAGCAGTTTAGACCACCCGGGGCAGACCCAGTACTTC.

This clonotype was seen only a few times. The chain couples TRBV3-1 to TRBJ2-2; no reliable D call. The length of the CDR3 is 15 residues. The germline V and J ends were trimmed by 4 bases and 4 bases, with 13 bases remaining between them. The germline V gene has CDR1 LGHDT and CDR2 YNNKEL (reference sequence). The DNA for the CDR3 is TGTGCCAGCAGCCCCCGGGCCACTGTCACCGGGGAGCTGTTTTTT. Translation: CASSPRATVTGELFF. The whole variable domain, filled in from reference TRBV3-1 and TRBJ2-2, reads DTAVSQTPKYLVTQMGNDKSIKCEQNLGHDTMYWYKQDSKKFLKIMFSYNNKELIINETVPNRFSPKSPDKAHLNLHINSLELGDSAVYFCASSPRATVTGELFFGEGSRLTVL.

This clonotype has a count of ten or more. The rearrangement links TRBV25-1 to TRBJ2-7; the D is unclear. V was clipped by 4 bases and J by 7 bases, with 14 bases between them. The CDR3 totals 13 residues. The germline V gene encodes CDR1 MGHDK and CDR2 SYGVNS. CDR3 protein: CASSVTRLGEQYF. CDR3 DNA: TGTGCCAGCAGTGTGACACGTCTGGGAGAGCAGTACTTC.

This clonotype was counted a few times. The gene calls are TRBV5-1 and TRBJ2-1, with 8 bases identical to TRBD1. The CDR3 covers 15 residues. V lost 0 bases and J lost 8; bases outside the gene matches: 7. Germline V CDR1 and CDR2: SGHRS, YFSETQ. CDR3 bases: TGCGCCAGCAGCTTGGCGTCAGGGGGCCCCGATGAGCAGTTCTTC. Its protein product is CASSLASGGPDEQFF.

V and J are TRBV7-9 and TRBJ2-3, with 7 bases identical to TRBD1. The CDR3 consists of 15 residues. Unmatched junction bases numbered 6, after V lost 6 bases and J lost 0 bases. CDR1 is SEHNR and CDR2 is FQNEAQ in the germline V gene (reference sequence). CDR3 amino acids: CASRQGETSTDTQYF. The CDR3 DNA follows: TGTGCCAGCAGGCAGGGGGAGACTAGCACAGATACGCAGTATTTT.

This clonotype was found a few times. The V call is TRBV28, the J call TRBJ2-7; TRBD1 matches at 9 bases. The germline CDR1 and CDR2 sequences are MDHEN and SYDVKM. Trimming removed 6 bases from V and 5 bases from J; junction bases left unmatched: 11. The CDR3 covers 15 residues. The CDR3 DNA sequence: TGTGCCAGCAGCCCTTCCCGGGACAGGGTCAACGAGCAGTACGTC. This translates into CASSPSRDRVNEQYV.

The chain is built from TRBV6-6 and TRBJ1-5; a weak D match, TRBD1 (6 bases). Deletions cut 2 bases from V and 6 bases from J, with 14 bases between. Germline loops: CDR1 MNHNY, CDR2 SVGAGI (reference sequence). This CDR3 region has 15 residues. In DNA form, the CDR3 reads TGTGCCAGCAGTTACCCGGGGGCAGGCGTTCAGCCCCAGCATTTT. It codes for CASSYPGAGVQPQHF.

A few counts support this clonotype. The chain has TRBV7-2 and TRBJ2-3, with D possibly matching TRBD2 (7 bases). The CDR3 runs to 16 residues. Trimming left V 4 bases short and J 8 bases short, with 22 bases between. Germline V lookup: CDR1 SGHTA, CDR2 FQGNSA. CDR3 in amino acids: CASSYPAGAGVITQYF. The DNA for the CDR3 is TGTGCCAGCAGCTACCCCGCGGGGGCGGGGGTTATTACGCAGTATTTT.

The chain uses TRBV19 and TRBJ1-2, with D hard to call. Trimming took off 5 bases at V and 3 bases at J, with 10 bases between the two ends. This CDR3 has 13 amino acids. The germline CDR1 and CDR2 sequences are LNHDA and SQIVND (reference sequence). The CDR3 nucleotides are TGTGCCAGTAGTCTGACACCGGACTATGGCTACACCTTC. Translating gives CASSLTPDYGYTF. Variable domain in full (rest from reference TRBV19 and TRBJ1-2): DGGITQSPKYLFRKEGQNVTLSCEQNLNHDAMYWYRQDPGQGLRLIYYSQIVNDFQKGDIAEGYSVSREKKESFPLTVTSAQKNPTAFYLCASSLTPDYGYTFGSGTRLTVV.

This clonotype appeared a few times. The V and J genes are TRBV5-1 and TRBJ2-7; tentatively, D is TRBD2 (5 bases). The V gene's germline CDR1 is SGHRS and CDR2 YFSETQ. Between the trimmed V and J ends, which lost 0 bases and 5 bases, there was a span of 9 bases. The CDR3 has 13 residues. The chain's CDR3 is CASSLGGLDEQYF. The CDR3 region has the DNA TGCGCCAGCAGCTTGGGAGGGCTGGACGAGCAGTACTTC.

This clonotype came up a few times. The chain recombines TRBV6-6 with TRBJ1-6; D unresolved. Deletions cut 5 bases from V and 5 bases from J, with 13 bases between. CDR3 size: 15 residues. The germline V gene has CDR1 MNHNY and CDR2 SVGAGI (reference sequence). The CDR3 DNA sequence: TGTGCCAGCAGTCCCCAGAGGGAAAATAATTCACCCCTCCACTTT. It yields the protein CASSPQRENNSPLHF.

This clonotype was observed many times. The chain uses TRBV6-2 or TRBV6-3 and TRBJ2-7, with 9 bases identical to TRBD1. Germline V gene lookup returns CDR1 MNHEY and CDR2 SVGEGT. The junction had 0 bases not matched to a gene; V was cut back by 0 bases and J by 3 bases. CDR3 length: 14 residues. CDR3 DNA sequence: TGTGCCAGCAGTTACTCGACAGGGGGCTACGAGCAGTACGTC. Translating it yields CASSYSTGGYEQYV.

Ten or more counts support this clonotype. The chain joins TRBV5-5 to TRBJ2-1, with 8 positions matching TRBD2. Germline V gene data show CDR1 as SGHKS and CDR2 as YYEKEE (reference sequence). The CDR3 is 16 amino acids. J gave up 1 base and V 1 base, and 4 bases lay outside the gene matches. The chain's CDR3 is CASSLSGGGSYNEQFF. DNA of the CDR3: TGTGCCAGCAGCTTGTCAGGCGGGGGGTCCTACAATGAGCAGTTCTTC.

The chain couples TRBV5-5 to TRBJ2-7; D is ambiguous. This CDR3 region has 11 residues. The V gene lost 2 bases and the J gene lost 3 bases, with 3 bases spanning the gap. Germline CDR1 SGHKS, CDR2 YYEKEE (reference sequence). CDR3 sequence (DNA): TGTGCCAGCAGCTTCCACTACGAGCAGTACTTC. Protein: CASSFHYEQYF.

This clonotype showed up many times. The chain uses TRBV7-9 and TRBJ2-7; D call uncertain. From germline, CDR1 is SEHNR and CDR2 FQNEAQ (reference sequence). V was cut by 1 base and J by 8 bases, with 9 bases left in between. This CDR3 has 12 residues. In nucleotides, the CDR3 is TGTGCCAGCAGCTTAGGGCGTTATAAGCAGTACGTC. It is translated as CASSLGRYKQYV.

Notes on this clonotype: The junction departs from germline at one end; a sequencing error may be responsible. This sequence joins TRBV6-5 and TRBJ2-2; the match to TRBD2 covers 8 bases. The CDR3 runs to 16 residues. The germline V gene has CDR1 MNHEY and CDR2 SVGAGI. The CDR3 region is CARSYLDGGDTGELFF. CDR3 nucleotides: TGTGCCAGAAGTTACCTGGACGGGGGGGACACCGGGGAGCTGTTTTTT.